These 25 T cell receptor beta chains came from one sample sequenced in a study of CD8 T cells in Susac syndrome. RNA totalling about 0.5 to 1 ug underwent reverse transcription with random hexamers. TCRdb reanalysed the immunoSEQ multiplex PCR reads using MiXCR and keeps one entry per CDR3 protein. The sample carries under 200,000 distinct CDR3 sequences, 95% recorded once. The sample consisted of CD4+ T cells from PBMCs. The receptor source for this set is a human donor with Susac syndrome.

As DNA, the CDR3 is TGTGCCAGCAGCTTGTCAGCAAATATCGGCTACACCTTC. This sequence encodes CASSLSANIGYTF. The chain has TRBV5-6 and TRBJ1-2; D call uncertain. The CDR3 is 13 amino acids. V was trimmed by 1 base and J by 8 bases, leaving 12 bases between them. Per germline, CDR1 SGHDT and CDR2 YYEEEE.

V and J are TRBV29-1 and TRBJ2-7; D might be TRBD1 or TRBD2, each matching 5 bases. The germline gives CDR1 SQVTM, CDR2 ANQGSEA. The CDR3 consists of 14 residues. V shed 1 base and J shed 2 bases, with 12 bases lying between them. The CDR3 reads CSVEGGRNTYEQYF. CDR3 in DNA: TGCAGCGTTGAAGGGGGACGGAATACCTACGAGCAGTACTTC.

The chain joins TRBV14 to TRBJ1-2, with D perhaps TRBD1 (6 bases). The CDR3 contains 15 residues. V was clipped by 0 bases and J by 8 bases, with 16 bases between them. Germline-derived CDR1 and CDR2 are SGHDN and FVKESK. The CDR3 reads CASSQDRGTFGGYTF. The CDR3 DNA follows: TGTGCCAGCAGCCAAGATAGGGGGACATTTGGCGGCTACACCTTC.

The rearrangement links TRBV20-1 to TRBJ2-1; 11 bases fit TRBD2. The length of the CDR3 is 14 residues. CDR1 DFQATT and CDR2 SNEGSKA come from the germline V gene (reference sequence). The trim removed 5 bases at V and 6 bases at J, leaving 6 bases unmatched. The CDR3 region is CSAHSGGAGNEQFF. In DNA, the CDR3 is TGCAGTGCTCATAGCGGGGGGGCCGGCAATGAGCAGTTCTTC.

This clonotype was seen only once. The chain is built from TRBV20-1 and TRBJ1-3, with TRBD1 matching over 7 bases. CDR1 DFQATT and CDR2 SNEGSKA come from the germline V gene (reference sequence). The CDR3 has 14 residues. J was trimmed by 2 bases and V by 4 bases; bases with no gene match: 5. As DNA, the CDR3 is TGCAGTGCTAAAAACGGACAGGCTGGAAACACCATATATTTT. Translation gives CSAKNGQAGNTIYF.

The DNA of the CDR3 is TGTGCCAGCAGCCCGGACAGGGGCGCTTCACCCCTCCACTTT. Translating gives CASSPDRGASPLHF. The chain joins TRBV7-3 to TRBJ1-6; 9 bases map to TRBD1. The CDR3 runs 14 residues. Trimming removed 5 bases from V and 9 bases from J; junction bases left unmatched: 5. Germline lookup yields CDR1 SGHTA and CDR2 FQGTGA.

The rearrangement joins TRBV12-5 to TRBJ1-4; D is ambiguous. Trimming left V 0 bases short and J 11 bases short, with 7 bases between. This CDR3 is 12 amino acids long. Per germline, CDR1 LGHNT and CDR2 FRNRAP. The CDR3 coding sequence is TGTGCTAGTGGTTTGGTTGTGGAGAAACTGTTTTTT. Translating gives CASGLVVEKLFF.

This sequence joins TRBV30 and TRBJ1-1; 9 bases line up with TRBD1. The germline V gene encodes CDR1 GTSNPN and CDR2 SVGIG (reference sequence). This CDR3 comprises 17 residues. V was clipped by 2 bases and J by 1 base; unmatched bases: 11. This CDR3 reads CAWSRDRTGGPNTEAFF. CDR3 coding DNA: TGTGCCTGGAGTAGAGATAGAACAGGGGGCCCGAACACTGAAGCTTTCTTT.

The chain recombines TRBV5-1 with TRBJ1-5; 7 bases are a match to TRBD1. Germline CDR1 SGHRS, CDR2 YFSETQ. V lost 5 bases to trimming and J lost 3 bases; unmatched junction nucleotides: 8. The length of the CDR3 is 15 residues. The CDR3 DNA follows: TGCGCCAGCAGTCTTGGGGACAGACCCAATCAGCCCCAGCATTTT. Protein product: CASSLGDRPNQPQHF. Supplemented by reference TRBV5-1 and TRBJ1-5, the full variable domain reads KAGVTQTPRYLIKTRGQQVTLSCSPISGHRSVSWYQQTPGQGLQFLFEYFSETQRNKGNFPGRFSGRQFSNSRSEMNVSTLELGDSALYLCASSLGDRPNQPQHFGDGTRLSIL.

This clonotype was recorded once. The rearrangement links TRBV12-3 or TRBV12-4 to TRBJ2-2; 9 bases fit TRBD1. The junction had 7 bases not matched to a gene; V was cut back by 4 bases and J by 1 base. The CDR3 covers 17 residues. The chain's CDR3 is CASSSQGQGLNTGELFF. For the CDR3, the DNA is TGTGCCAGCAGTTCCCAGGGACAGGGCTTGAACACCGGGGAGCTGTTTTTT.

This clonotype was observed a single time. CDR3: CASSLNVGTGVGEQYF. CDR3 nucleotides: TGTGCCAGCAGCTTGAATGTCGGGACAGGGGTGGGGGAGCAGTACTTC. The chain uses TRBV5-6 and TRBJ2-7; the match to TRBD1 covers 10 bases. After removal of 1 base from V and 7 bases from J, the junction contained 11 bases not matched to a gene. Germline values: CDR1 SGHDT, CDR2 YYEEEE. The CDR3 contains 16 residues.

CDR3 amino acids: CSVGTRLAGEVEQFF. In nucleotides, the CDR3 is TGCAGCGTTGGGACCCGACTAGCGGGGGAGGTGGAGCAGTTCTTC. This sequence joins TRBV29-1 and TRBJ2-1, with 12 bases aligning to TRBD2. This CDR3 has 15 amino acids. In germline, CDR1 is SQVTM, CDR2 ANQGSEA. Germline trimming cut 4 bases from V and 10 bases from J; bases unmatched to any gene: 11.

On this clonotype: Germline and junction disagree at one end, which may indicate a read error. V usage is TRBV7-7 and J usage is TRBJ2-2, with TRBD1 matching over 7 bases. Germline CDR1 reads SSHAT; CDR2 reads FNYEAQ (reference sequence). The CDR3 has 16 residues. CDR3 protein: CASSPTGDGNTGELFF. The CDR3 bases are TGTGCTAGCAGCCCTACAGGGGACGGGAACACCGGGGAGCTGTTTTTT. Full variable domain (missing parts from reference TRBV7-7 and TRBJ2-2): GAGVSQSPRYKVTKRGQDVTLRCDPISSHATLYWYQQALGQGPEFLTYFNYEAQPDKSGLPSDRFSAERPEGSISTLTIQRTEQRDSAMYRCASSPTGDGNTGELFFGEGSRLTVL.

The CDR3 protein is CSAVRTSGGAYDTQYF. The CDR3 DNA reads TGCAGTGCCGTCCGGACTAGCGGGGGGGCATACGATACGCAGTATTTT. The chain carries TRBV20-1 and TRBJ2-3; 15 bases match TRBD2. This CDR3 has 16 residues. J gave up 6 bases and V 6 bases, and 10 bases lay outside the gene matches. Germline CDR1 and CDR2: DFQATT and SNEGSKA (reference sequence).

The rearrangement joins TRBV6-1 to TRBJ2-1; D gene unclear. Germline-derived CDR1 and CDR2 are MNHNS and SASEGT. This CDR3 comprises 17 residues. V was trimmed by 1 base and J by 6 bases, leaving 19 bases between them. CDR3 sequence reads: CASSEVQAVFGPNEQFF. CDR3 bases: TGTGCCAGCAGTGAAGTCCAGGCAGTTTTCGGACCCAATGAGCAGTTCTTC.

The rearrangement joins TRBV3-1 to TRBJ2-1; D unresolved. Trimming shortened V by 11 bases and J by 9 bases, and 14 bases separated the two germline ends. The CDR3 loop spans 11 amino acids. The germline V gene encodes CDR1 LGHDT and CDR2 YNNKEL (reference sequence). The CDR3, as DNA: TGTGCCTCCAGTTCCGTGGCTGAGCAGTTCTTC. Its protein is CASSSVAEQFF.

V usage is TRBV19 and J usage is TRBJ2-3; D gene ambiguous. Germline V lookup: CDR1 LNHDA, CDR2 SQIVND (reference sequence). V lost 4 bases to trimming and J lost 6 bases, with 8 bases between them. This CDR3 comprises 12 residues. CDR3 region: CASSTSGDTQYF. CDR3 nucleotide sequence: TGTGCCAGTAGTACGTCCGGGGATACGCAGTATTTT.

The chain uses TRBV3-1 and TRBJ2-2; unclear D gene. There are 14 residues in the CDR3. Deletions cut 2 bases from V and 6 bases from J, with 10 bases between. CDR1 is LGHDT, CDR2 YNNKEL, per germline (reference sequence). Written as DNA, the CDR3 is TGTGCCAGCAGCCAAAGGCCCGGCCCCGGGGAGCTGTTTTTT. Protein: CASSQRPGPGELFF.

V gene TRBV19 combines with J gene TRBJ1-5, with D possibly being TRBD1 (5 bases). The CDR3 consists of 16 residues. Germline V gene data show CDR1 as LNHDA and CDR2 as SQIVND (reference sequence). V shed 5 bases and J shed 0 bases, with 14 bases lying between them. CDR3 loop: CASSPNSGTSNQPQHF. The DNA for the CDR3 is TGTGCCAGTAGTCCCAATAGTGGGACTAGCAATCAGCCCCAGCATTTT.

This chain uses TRBV7-6 with TRBJ1-1; TRBD1 aligns across 9 bases. Germline V gene lookup returns CDR1 SGHVS and CDR2 FNYEAQ. This CDR3 comprises 16 residues. V lost 4 bases, J lost 10 bases, and 16 bases stayed unmatched. This CDR3 is CASSSADRGIVGRAFF. In nucleotides, the CDR3 is TGTGCCAGCAGCTCAGCCGACAGGGGGATCGTCGGGCGAGCTTTCTTT.

This clonotype was counted a few times. This chain connects TRBV6-6 to TRBJ2-5; the D gene is possibly TRBD2 (6 bases). Deletions cut 8 bases from V and 5 bases from J, with 18 bases between. Germline CDR1 and CDR2: MNHNY and SVGAGI (reference sequence). This CDR3 has 14 residues. The CDR3 DNA reads as TGTGCCAGCCGTTCCTCAGGAGGGTCGGAGACCCAGTACTTC. Residues: CASRSSGGSETQYF.

The CDR3 region has the DNA TGCGCCAGCAGCCAGGGGGTGGGAGACTACAATGAGCAGTTCTTC. It codes for CASSQGVGDYNEQFF. The chain combines TRBV4-3 with TRBJ2-1; D possibly uses TRBD1 or TRBD2 (5 bases each). This CDR3 has 15 amino acids. Germline values: CDR1 LGHNA, CDR2 YSLEER. V dropped 3 bases and J dropped 3 bases, with 12 bases sitting between them.

On this clonotype: It is unclear where the CDR3 begins or ends on the DNA, so no DNA is shown, and the CDR3 is as TCRdb lists it. The rearrangement links TRBV9 to TRBJ2-7. CDR1 is SGDLS and CDR2 is YYNGEE in the germline V gene. With termini counted, the CDR3 has 15 amino acids. The CDR3 loop reads CASSVGAGTRLGLLF.

The rearrangement joins TRBV20-1 to TRBJ2-7; D could derive from TRBD1 or TRBD2 (5 bases each). Trimming took 6 bases from V and 3 from J, leaving 9 bases between them. The CDR3 extends over 11 amino acids. In germline, CDR1 is DFQATT, CDR2 SNEGSKA (reference sequence). CDR3 coding DNA: TGCAGTGCGAGGGACGACTACGAGCAGTACTTC. Its translation is CSARDDYEQYF.

This clonotype was found once. The chain is built from TRBV6-5 and TRBJ2-7; D gene uncertain. Germline V gives CDR1 MNHEY, CDR2 SVGAGI. This CDR3 spans 14 amino acids. Trimming removed 0 bases from V and 12 bases from J, with 18 bases in between. CDR3 sequence reads: CASSYSTPSAILYF. The CDR3 DNA follows: TGTGCCAGCAGTTACTCGACACCCTCGGCTATCTTGTACTTC.